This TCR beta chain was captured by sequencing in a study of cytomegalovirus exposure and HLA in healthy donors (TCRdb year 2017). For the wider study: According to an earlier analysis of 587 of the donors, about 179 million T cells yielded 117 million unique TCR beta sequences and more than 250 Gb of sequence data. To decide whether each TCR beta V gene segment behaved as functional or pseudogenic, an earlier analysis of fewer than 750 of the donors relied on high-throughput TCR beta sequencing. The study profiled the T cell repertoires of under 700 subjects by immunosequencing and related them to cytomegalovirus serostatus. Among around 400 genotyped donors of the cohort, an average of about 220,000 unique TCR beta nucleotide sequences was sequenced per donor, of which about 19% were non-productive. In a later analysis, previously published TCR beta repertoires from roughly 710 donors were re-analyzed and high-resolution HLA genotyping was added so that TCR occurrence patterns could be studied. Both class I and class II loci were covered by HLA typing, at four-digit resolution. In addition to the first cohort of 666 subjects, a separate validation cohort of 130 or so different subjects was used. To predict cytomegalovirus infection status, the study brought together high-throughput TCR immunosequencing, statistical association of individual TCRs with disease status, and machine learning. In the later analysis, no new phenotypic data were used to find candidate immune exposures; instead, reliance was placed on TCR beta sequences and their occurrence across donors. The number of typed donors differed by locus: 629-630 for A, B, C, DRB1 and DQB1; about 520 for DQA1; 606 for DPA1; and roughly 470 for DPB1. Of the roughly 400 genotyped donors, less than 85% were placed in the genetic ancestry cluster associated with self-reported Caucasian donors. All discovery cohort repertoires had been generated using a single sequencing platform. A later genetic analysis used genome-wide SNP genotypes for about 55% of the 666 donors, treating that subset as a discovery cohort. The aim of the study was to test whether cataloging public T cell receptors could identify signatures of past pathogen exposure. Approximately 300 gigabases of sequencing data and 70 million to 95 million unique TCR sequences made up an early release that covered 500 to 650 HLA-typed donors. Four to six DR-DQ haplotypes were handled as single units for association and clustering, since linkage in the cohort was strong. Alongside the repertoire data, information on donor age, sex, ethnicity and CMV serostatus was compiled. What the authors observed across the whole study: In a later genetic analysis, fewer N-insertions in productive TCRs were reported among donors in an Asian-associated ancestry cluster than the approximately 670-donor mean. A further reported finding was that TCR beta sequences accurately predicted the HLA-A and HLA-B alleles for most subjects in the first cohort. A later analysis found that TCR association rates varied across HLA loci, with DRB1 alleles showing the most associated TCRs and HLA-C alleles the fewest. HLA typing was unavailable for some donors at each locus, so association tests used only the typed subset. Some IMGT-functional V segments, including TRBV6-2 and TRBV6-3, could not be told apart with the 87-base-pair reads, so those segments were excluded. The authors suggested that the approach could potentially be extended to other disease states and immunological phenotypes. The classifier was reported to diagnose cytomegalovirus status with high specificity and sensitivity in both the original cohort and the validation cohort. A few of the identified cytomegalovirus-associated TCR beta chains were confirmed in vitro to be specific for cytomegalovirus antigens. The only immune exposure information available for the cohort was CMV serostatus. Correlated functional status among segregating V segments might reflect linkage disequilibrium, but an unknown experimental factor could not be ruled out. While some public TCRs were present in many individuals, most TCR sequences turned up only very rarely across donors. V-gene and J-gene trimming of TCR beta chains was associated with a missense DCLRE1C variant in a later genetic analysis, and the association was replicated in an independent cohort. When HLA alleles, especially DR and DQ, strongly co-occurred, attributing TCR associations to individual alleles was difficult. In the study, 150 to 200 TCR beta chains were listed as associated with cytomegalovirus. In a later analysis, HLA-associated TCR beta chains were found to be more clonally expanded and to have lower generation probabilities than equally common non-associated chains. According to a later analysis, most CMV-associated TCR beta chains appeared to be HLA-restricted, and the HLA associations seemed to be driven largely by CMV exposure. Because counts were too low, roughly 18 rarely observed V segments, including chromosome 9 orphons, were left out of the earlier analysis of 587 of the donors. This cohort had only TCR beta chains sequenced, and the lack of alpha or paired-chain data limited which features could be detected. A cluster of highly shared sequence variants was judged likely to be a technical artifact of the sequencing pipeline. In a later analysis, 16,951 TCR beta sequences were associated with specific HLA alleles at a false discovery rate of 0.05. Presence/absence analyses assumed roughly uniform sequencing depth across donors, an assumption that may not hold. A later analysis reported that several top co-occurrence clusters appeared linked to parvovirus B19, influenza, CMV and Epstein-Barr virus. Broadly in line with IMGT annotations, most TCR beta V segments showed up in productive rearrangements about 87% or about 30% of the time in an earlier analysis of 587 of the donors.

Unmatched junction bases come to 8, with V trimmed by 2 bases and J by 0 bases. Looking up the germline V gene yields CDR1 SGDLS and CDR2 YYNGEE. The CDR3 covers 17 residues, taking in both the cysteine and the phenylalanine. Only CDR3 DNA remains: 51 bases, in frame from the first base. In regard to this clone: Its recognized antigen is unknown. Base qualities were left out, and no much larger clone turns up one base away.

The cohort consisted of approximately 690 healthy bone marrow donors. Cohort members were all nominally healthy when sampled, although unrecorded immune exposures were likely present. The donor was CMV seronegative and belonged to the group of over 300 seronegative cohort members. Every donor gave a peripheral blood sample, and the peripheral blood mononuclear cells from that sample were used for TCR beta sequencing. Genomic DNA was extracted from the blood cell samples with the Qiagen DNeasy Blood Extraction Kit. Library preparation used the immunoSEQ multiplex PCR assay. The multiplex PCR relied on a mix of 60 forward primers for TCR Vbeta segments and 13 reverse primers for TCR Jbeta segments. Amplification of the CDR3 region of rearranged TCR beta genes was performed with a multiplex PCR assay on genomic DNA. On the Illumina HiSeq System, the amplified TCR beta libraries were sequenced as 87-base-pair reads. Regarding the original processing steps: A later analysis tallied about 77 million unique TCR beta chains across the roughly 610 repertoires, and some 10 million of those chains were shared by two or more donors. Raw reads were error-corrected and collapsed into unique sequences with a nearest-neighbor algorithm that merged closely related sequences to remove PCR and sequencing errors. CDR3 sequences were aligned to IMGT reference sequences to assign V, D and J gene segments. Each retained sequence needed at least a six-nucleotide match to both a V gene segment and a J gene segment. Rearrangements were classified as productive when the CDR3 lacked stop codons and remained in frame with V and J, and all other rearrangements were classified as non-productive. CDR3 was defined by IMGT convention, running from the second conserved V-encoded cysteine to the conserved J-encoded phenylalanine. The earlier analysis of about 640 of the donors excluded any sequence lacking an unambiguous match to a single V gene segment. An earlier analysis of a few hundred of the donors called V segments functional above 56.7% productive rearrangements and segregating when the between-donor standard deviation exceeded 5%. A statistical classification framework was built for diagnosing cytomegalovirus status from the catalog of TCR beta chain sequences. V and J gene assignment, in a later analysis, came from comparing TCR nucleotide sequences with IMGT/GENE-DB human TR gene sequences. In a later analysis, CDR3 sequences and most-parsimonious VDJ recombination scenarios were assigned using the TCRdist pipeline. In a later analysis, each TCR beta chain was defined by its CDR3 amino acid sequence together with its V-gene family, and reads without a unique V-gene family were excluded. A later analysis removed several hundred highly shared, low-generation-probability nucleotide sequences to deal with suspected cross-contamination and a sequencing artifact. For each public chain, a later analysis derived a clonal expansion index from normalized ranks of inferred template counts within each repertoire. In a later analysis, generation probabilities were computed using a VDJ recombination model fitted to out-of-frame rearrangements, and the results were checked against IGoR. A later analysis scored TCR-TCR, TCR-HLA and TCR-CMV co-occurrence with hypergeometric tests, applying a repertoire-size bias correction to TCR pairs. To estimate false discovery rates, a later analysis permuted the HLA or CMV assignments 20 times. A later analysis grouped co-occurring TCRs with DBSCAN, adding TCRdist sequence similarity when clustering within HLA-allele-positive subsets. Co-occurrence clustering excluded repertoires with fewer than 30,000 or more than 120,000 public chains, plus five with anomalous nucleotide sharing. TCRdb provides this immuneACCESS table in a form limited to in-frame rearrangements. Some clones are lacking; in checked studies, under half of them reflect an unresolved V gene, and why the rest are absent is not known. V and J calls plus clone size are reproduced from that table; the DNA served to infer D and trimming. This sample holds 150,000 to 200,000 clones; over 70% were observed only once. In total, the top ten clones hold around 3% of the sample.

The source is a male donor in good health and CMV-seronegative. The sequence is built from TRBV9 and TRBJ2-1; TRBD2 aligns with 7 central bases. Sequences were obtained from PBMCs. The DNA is TGTGCCAGCAGCGTTCTACCTAGCGGTAGCTCCTACAATGAGCAGTTCTTC. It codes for CASSVLPSGSSYNEQFF.